This TCR beta chain is from a study of T cells in localized non-small cell lung cancer (dated by TCRdb to 2019 to 2021). Describing the broader study: Comparing tumors with uninvolved tumor-adjacent lungs, the study looked at the T cell repertoires of 236 patients with early-stage NSCLC. Of the NSCLC patients, around 130 were male and approximately 100 were female, and the mean age was around 70 years. The cohort was made up of 200 to 250 treatment-naive NSCLC patients whose localized lung tumors had been resected. Summary of the overall study and its limitations: Because of the exploratory design, TCR variables were selected using unadjusted p-values without false-discovery rate correction. Uninvolved tumor-adjacent lung showed the highest T cell clonality, higher than tumor, which suggests more focused antigenic responses in the adjacent lung. Of the top 100 tumor clones, a median of 57 were detected in paired uninvolved adjacent lung; over 25 were also among that lung's top 100. Longer overall survival was associated with higher T cell density in blood, whereas shorter survival was associated with higher clonality in adjacent lung. Multi-region tumor sequencing was not performed, so intratumor heterogeneity could not be excluded.

As regards this clone: This receptor's antigen is unknown. The sample holds no much larger clone one base away, and base qualities are not on file.

Uninvolved adjacent lung was obtained at least 2 cm from the tumor margin, and the absence of atypia was confirmed by two independent pathologists. At diagnosis, peripheral blood, uninvolved tumor-adjacent lung and tumor were collected and were preserved as a mix of fresh-frozen and FFPE material. The immunoSEQ Assay was used to sequence TCR beta CDR3 regions from DNA. The published analysis was carried out like this. T cell density was computed as TCR beta template counts normalized to usable DNA estimated by amplifying housekeeping genes. Richness was estimated using the preseqR package, with extrapolation to 400,000 templates for PBMC samples and to 120,000 templates for tissue samples. Clonality was taken to be one minus Pielou's evenness. Tissue-enriched TCRs were identified through differential abundance testing performed on productive amino-acid clonotypes, with a minimum total count of 5 and an alpha of 0.1. The Jaccard Index and the Morisita Overlap Index were used to measure repertoire overlap between compartments. TCR beta CDR3s were clustered by GLIPH together with public tetramer-defined viral CDR3s, and at least three viral sequences plus V-gene enrichment were required for viral motifs. This immuneACCESS table, as held by TCRdb, lists in-frame sequences with V and J called but not all clones. Of the missing ones, under half trace to an unresolved V gene in checked studies; the others have no known cause. That table is the source of V, J and clone size, and D and trimming were worked out from the DNA. Present in this sample are about 1,600 clones, less than 35% of which were seen just once. The top ten clonotypes cover 13% to 15% of the sample.

The TCR comes from a female donor over 55 with stage II squamous cell lung carcinoma. The specimen was normal lung tissue next to the tumor, collected before any cancer treatment.

The CDR3 protein: CASSFGTSAITDTQYF. The sequence in DNA is TGTGCCAGCAGCTTTGGGACTAGCGCCATCACAGATACGCAGTATTTT. The sequence links TRBV9 to TRBJ2-3, with TRBD2 identical over 10 junction bases. The cysteine opens and the phenylalanine closes a CDR3 of 16 amino acids. Just the 48-base CDR3 DNA is kept, in frame starting at base 1. V lost 4 bases and J lost 2 bases, and the count of bases not matched to a germline gene is 7. In the germline V gene, CDR1 corresponds to SGDLS and CDR2 to YYNGEE.